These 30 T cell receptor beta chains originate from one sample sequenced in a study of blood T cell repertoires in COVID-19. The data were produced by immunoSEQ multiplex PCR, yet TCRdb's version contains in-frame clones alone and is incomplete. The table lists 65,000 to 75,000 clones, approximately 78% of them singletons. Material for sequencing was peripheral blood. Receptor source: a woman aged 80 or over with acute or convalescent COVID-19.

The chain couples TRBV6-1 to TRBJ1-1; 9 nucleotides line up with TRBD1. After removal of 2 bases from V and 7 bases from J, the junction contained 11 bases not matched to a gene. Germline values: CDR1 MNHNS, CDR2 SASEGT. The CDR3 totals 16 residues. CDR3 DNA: TGTGCCAGCAGTGAAAGGGGGACAGGGCGAACAGGTGAAGCTTTCTTT. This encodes CASSERGTGRTGEAFF.

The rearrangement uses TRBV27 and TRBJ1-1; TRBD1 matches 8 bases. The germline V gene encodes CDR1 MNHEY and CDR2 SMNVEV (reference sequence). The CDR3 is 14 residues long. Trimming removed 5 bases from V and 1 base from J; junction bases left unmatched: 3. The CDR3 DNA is TGTGCCAGCAGTCGTCAGGGGGCGAACACTGAAGCTTTCTTT. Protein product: CASSRQGANTEAFF.

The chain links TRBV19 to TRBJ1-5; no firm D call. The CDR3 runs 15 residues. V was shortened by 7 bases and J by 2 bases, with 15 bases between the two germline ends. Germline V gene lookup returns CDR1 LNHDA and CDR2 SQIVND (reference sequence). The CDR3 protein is CASNVWEEGNQPQHF. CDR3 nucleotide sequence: TGTGCCAGTAACGTGTGGGAGGAAGGCAATCAGCCCCAGCATTTT.

The CDR3 spells CASSATGIVLYGYTF. The CDR3 region has the DNA TGTGCCAGTAGTGCCACAGGGATCGTGCTTTATGGCTACACCTTC. The gene calls are TRBV19 and TRBJ1-2, with D perhaps TRBD1 (6 bases). CDR3 length: 15 residues. Germline loops: CDR1 LNHDA, CDR2 SQIVND (reference sequence). V lost 5 bases, J lost 5 bases, and 18 bases lay in between.

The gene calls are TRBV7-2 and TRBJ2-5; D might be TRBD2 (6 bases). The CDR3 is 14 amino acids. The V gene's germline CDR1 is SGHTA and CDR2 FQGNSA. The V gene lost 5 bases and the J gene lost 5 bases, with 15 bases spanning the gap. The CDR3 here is CASSPVRRGETQYF. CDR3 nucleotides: TGTGCCAGCAGCCCAGTTCGGCGGGGCGAGACCCAGTACTTC.

The CDR3 region is CSAASEGNYGYTF. DNA for the CDR3: TGCAGCGCCGCTTCAGAGGGAAACTATGGCTACACCTTC. The chain employs TRBV29-1 and TRBJ1-2; D ambiguous. V lost 7 bases to trimming and J lost 2 bases, with 14 bases between them. Germline assignment: CDR1 SQVTM and CDR2 ANQGSEA. The CDR3 sequence is 13 residues long. Drawing the rest from reference TRBV29-1 and TRBJ1-2, the complete variable domain is SAVISQKPSRDICQRGTSLTIQCQVDSQVTMMFWYRQQPGQSLTLIATANQGSEATYESGFVIDKFPISRPNLTFSTLTVSNMSPEDSSIYLCSAASEGNYGYTFGSGTRLTVV.

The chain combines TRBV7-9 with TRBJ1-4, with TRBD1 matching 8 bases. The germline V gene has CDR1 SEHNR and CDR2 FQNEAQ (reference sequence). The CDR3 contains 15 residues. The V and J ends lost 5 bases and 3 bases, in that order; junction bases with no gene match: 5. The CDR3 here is CASSLQGQANEKLFF. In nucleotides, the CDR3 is TGTGCCAGCAGCCTTCAGGGACAGGCTAATGAAAAACTGTTTTTT.

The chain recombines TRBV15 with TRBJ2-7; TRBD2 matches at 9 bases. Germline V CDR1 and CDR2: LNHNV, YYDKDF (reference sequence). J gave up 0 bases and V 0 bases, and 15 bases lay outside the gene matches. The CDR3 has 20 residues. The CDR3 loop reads CATSREKLVGERGASYEQYF. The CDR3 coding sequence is TGTGCCACCAGCAGAGAAAAACTGGTGGGGGAGCGGGGGGCCTCCTACGAGCAGTACTTC.

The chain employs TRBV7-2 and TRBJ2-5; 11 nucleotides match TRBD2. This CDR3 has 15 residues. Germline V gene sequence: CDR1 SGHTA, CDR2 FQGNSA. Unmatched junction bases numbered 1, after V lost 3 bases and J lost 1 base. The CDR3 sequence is CASSLTSGAQETQYF. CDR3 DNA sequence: TGTGCCAGCAGCTTGACTAGCGGGGCCCAAGAGACCCAGTACTTC.

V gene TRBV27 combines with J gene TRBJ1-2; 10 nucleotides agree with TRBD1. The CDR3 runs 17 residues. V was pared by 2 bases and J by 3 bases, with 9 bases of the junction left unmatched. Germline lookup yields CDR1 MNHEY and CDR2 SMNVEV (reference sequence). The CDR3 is CASSLKGQGYEDYGYTF. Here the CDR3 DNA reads TGTGCCAGCAGTTTAAAGGGACAGGGGTATGAGGACTATGGCTACACCTTC.

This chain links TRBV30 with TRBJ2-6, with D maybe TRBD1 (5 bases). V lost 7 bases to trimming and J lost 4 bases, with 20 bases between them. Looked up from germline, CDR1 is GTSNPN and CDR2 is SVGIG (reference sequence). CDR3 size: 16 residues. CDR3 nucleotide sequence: TGTGCCTTGGATAAACTCAGGGCCCGGGGGGCCAACGTCCTGACTTTC. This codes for CALDKLRARGANVLTF.

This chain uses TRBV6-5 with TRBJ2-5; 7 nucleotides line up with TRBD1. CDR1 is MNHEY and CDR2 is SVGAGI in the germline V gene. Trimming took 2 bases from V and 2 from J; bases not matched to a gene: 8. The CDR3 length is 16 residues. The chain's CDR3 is CASSYTRTGPQETQYF. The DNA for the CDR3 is TGTGCCAGCAGTTACACCAGGACAGGTCCGCAAGAGACCCAGTACTTC.

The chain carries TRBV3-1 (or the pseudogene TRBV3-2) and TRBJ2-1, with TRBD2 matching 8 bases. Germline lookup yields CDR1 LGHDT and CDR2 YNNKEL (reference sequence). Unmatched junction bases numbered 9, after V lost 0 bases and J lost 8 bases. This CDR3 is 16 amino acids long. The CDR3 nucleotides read TGTGCCAGCAGCCAAGAATTAAACGGGGGGGCATATGAGCAGTTCTTC. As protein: CASSQELNGGAYEQFF.

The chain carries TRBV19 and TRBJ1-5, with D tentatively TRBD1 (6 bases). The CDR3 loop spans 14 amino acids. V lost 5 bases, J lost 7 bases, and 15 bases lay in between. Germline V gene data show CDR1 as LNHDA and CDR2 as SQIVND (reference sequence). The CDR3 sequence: CASSLTGPGQPQHF. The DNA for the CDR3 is TGTGCCAGTAGTTTAACAGGGCCCGGACAGCCCCAGCATTTT. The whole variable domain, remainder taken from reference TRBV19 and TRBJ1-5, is DGGITQSPKYLFRKEGQNVTLSCEQNLNHDAMYWYRQDPGQGLRLIYYSQIVNDFQKGDIAEGYSVSREKKESFPLTVTSAQKNPTAFYLCASSLTGPGQPQHFGDGTRLSIL.

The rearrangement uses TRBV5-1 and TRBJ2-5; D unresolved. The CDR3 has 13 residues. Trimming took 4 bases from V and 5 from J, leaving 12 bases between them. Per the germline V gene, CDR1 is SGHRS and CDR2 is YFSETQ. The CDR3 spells CASSPEVAETQYF. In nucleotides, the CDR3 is TGCGCCAGCAGCCCCGAGGTGGCGGAGACCCAGTACTTC. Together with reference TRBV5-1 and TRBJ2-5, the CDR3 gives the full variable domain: KAGVTQTPRYLIKTRGQQVTLSCSPISGHRSVSWYQQTPGQGLQFLFEYFSETQRNKGNFPGRFSGRQFSNSRSEMNVSTLELGDSALYLCASSPEVAETQYFGPGTRLLVL.

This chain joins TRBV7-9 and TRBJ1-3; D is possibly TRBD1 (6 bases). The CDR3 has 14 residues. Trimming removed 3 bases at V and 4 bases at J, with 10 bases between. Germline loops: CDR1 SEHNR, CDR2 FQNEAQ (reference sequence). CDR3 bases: TGTGCCAGCAGCTTGCATGGGACAGGAAACACCATATATTTT. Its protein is CASSLHGTGNTIYF.

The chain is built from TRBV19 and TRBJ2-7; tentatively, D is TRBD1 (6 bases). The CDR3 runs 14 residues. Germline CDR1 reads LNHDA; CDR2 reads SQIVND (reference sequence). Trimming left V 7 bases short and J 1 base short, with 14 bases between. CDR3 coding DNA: TGTGCCAGTAACGGCCACAGGGATTCCTACGAGCAGTACTTC. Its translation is CASNGHRDSYEQYF.

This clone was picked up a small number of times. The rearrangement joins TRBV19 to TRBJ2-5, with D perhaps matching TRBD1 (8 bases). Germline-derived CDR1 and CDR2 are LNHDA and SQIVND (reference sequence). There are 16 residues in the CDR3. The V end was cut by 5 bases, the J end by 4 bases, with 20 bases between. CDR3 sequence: CASSPQRDRTGETQYF. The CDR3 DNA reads TGTGCCAGTAGTCCCCAGCGGGACAGGACGGGAGAGACCCAGTACTTC.

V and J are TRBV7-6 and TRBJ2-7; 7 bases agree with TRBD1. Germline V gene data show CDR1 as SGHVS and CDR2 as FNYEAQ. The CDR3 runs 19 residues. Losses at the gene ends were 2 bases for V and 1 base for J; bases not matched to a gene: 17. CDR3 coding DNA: TGTGCCAGCAGCTTAAGGGCTACTTACCCGGGACAGCCTTCCTACGAGCAGTACTTC. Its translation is CASSLRATYPGQPSYEQYF.

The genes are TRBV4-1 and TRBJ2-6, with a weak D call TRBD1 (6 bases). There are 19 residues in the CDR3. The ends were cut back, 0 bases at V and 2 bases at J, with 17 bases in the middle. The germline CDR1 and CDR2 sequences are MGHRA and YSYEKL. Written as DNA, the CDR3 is TGCGCCAGCAGCCAAGATGGAAACAGGGTTTTGACTGGGGCCAACGTCCTGACTTTC. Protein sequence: CASSQDGNRVLTGANVLTF.

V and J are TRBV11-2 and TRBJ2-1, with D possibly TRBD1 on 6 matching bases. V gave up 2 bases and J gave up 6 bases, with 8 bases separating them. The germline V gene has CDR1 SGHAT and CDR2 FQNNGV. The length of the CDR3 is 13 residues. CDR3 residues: CASSLNRVNEQFF. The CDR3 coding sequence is TGTGCCAGCAGCTTAAACAGGGTCAATGAGCAGTTCTTC.

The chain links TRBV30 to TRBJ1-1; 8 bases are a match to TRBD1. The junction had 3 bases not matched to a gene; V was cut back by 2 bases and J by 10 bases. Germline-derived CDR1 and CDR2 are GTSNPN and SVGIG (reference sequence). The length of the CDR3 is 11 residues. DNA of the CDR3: TGTGCCTGGAGTCAGGGGGCTCGAGCTTTCTTT. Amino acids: CAWSQGARAFF.

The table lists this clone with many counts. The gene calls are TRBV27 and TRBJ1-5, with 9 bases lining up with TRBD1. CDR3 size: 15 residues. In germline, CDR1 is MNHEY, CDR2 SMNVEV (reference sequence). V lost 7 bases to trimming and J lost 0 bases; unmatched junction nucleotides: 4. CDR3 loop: CASKVGQGSNQPQHF. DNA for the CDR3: TGTGCCAGCAAAGTGGGACAGGGTAGCAATCAGCCCCAGCATTTT.

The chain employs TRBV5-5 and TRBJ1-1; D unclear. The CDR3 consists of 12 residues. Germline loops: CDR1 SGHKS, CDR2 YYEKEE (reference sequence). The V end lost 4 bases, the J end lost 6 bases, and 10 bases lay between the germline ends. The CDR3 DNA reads TGTGCCAGCAGCGCGCGTGAGGCTGAAGCTTTCTTT. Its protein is CASSAREAEAFF.

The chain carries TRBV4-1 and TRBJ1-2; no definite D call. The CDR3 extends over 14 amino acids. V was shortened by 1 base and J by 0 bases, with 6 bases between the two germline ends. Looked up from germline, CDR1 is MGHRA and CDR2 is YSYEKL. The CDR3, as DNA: TGCGCCAGCAGCCAAGGGAGAGCTAACTATGGCTACACCTTC. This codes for CASSQGRANYGYTF.

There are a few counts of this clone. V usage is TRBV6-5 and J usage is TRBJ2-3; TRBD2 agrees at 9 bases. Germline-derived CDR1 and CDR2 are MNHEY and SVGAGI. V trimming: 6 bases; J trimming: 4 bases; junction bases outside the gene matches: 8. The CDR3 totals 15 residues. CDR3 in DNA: TGTGCCAGCAGGGACGAGCGGGGGGAGGCAGATACGCAGTATTTT. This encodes CASRDERGEADTQYF.

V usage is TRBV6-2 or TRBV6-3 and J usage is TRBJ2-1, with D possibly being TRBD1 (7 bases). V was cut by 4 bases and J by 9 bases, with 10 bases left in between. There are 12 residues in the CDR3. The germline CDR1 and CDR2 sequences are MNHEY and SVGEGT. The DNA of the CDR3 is TGTGCCAGCAGTTCAGGGGGAGGTGAGCAGTTCTTC. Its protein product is CASSSGGGEQFF.

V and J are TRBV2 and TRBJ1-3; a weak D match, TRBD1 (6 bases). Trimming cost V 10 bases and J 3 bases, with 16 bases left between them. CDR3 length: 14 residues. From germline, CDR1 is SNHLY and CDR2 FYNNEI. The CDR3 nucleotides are TGTGCCACAAGACAGGAAAATGGTGGAAACACCATATATTTT. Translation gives CATRQENGGNTIYF.

This CDR3 reads CASSQFIALSYEQYF. The CDR3 coding sequence is TGCGCCAGCAGCCAGTTTATAGCGCTCTCCTACGAGCAGTACTTC. The V call is TRBV4-1, the J call TRBJ2-7, with D possibly TRBD2 on 5 matching bases. The CDR3 is 15 residues long. In germline, CDR1 is MGHRA, CDR2 YSYEKL. The germline V and J ends were trimmed by 3 bases and 0 bases, with 12 bases remaining between them.

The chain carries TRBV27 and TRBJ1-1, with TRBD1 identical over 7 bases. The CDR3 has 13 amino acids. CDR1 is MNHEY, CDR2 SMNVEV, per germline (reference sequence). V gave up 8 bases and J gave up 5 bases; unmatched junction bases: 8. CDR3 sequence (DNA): TGTGCCAGCCTTCCCATGGACAGGACTGAAGCTTTCTTT. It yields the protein CASLPMDRTEAFF.